The 29 T cell receptor beta chains listed next were all sequenced from one sample in a study of OX40 agonist ivuxolimab in advanced cancers. The assay was immunoSEQ multiplex PCR, and TCRdb's table has in-frame clones only and misses some. Of 45,000 or so clones detected, roughly 88% appear once; the ten largest clones hold 15% to 20%. The sequences come from CD4+ or CD8+ T cells sorted from blood, collected in a trial of the OX40 agonist ivuxolimab. All receptors derive from an adult with an advanced solid tumor such as melanoma, head and neck, liver or kidney cancer.

The chain joins TRBV19 to TRBJ2-2; D gene uncertain. This CDR3 contains 12 residues. Germline V lookup: CDR1 LNHDA, CDR2 SQIVND (reference sequence). V gave up 3 bases and J gave up 5 bases, with 4 bases separating them. Here the CDR3 reads CASSIWTGELFF. The DNA for the CDR3 is TGTGCCAGTAGTATTTGGACCGGGGAGCTGTTTTTT.

The chain employs TRBV30 and TRBJ1-5; possibly TRBD1 for D (5 bases). CDR1 is GTSNPN, CDR2 SVGIG, per germline (reference sequence). V was shortened by 0 bases and J by 2 bases, with 11 bases between the two germline ends. The CDR3 spans 15 residues. CDR3 amino acids: CAWSVRGAGNQPQHF. CDR3 DNA sequence: TGTGCCTGGAGTGTACGCGGGGCTGGCAATCAGCCCCAGCATTTT.

This clone has just one count. The chain has TRBV5-6 and TRBJ2-1; 11 bases are a match to TRBD2. The V gene's germline CDR1 is SGHDT and CDR2 YYEEEE. The CDR3 loop spans 15 amino acids. The junction had 0 bases not matched to a gene; V was cut back by 0 bases and J by 4 bases. The CDR3 DNA follows: TGTGCCAGCAGCTTGGCTAGCGGGGGGTACAATGAGCAGTTCTTC. This encodes CASSLASGGYNEQFF. Full variable domain (outside the CDR3, taken from reference TRBV5-6 and TRBJ2-1): DAGVTQSPTHLIKTRGQQVTLRCSPKSGHDTVSWYQQALGQGPQFIFQYYEEEERQRGNFPDRFSGHQFPNYSSELNVNALLLGDSALYLCASSLASGGYNEQFFGPGTRLTVL.

V usage is TRBV7-7 and J usage is TRBJ1-1; tentatively, D is TRBD1 (6 bases). CDR1 is SSHAT, CDR2 FNYEAQ, per germline (reference sequence). Trimming left V 6 bases short and J 7 bases short, with 15 bases between. This CDR3 spans 13 amino acids. The CDR3 spells CASSPRGIGEAFF. The DNA of the CDR3 is TGTGCCAGCAGTCCCAGGGGTATAGGTGAAGCTTTCTTT.

As concerns this clone: Other nucleotide sequences from this sample produce the same CDR3. The gene calls are TRBV19 and TRBJ1-5, with TRBD1 identical over 10 bases. This CDR3 has 14 amino acids. Germline V CDR1 and CDR2: LNHDA, SQIVND (reference sequence). With V trimmed by 1 base and J by 6 bases, 0 bases remained unmatched. The CDR3 loop is CASSIGTGGQPQHF. The CDR3, as DNA: TGTGCCAGTAGTATAGGGACAGGGGGTCAGCCCCAGCATTTT.

The chain couples TRBV7-8 to TRBJ2-3, with 9 bases fitting TRBD2. V gave up 5 bases and J gave up 0 bases; unmatched junction bases: 3. The CDR3 has 15 residues. The germline gives CDR1 SGHVS, CDR2 FQNEAQ. CDR3 in amino acids: CASSISGGSTDTQYF. The CDR3, as DNA: TGTGCCAGCAGCATTAGCGGGGGTAGCACAGATACGCAGTATTTT.

The rearrangement joins TRBV14 to TRBJ1-2; D is uncertain. V lost 1 base to trimming and J lost 6 bases, with 9 bases between them. This CDR3 is 13 amino acids long. Germline CDR1 is SGHDN and CDR2 is FVKESK. CDR3 DNA sequence: TGTGCCAGCAGCCAAGTAGCGGGGAATGGCTACACCTTC. This translates into CASSQVAGNGYTF. The full variable domain, its missing parts supplied by reference TRBV14 and TRBJ1-2, is EAGVTQFPSHSVIEKGQTVTLRCDPISGHDNLYWYRRVMGKEIKFLLHFVKESKQDESGMPNNRFLAERTGGTYSTLKVQPAELEDSGVYFCASSQVAGNGYTFGSGTRLTVV.

The chain couples TRBV27 to TRBJ2-7; D may match TRBD1 or TRBD2 (6 bases each). The V gene's germline CDR1 is MNHEY and CDR2 SMNVEV (reference sequence). Trimming pared 2 bases from V and 5 bases from J, leaving 13 bases between. There are 14 residues in the CDR3. For the CDR3, the DNA is TGTGCCAGCAGTTTAGGAGGGGGGTTGGACGAGCAGTACTTC. Its translation is CASSLGGGLDEQYF.

The genes are TRBV5-1 and TRBJ2-5; TRBD1 or TRBD2 may be the D gene (5 bases each). CDR3 length: 14 residues. V was shortened by 4 bases and J by 4 bases, with 14 bases between the two germline ends. CDR1 SGHRS and CDR2 YFSETQ come from the germline V gene. The CDR3 coding sequence is TGCGCCAGCAGCCCGGCCCTAGGGACAGAGACCCAGTACTTC. Translated: CASSPALGTETQYF.

The chain employs TRBV4-1 and TRBJ2-7, with TRBD1 matching 10 bases. This CDR3 region has 14 residues. Germline V gives CDR1 MGHRA, CDR2 YSYEKL. V was pared by 5 bases and J by 3 bases, with 4 bases of the junction left unmatched. DNA of the CDR3: TGCGCCAGCAGCTTCGGACAGGGGGACTACGAGCAGTACTTC. Its protein is CASSFGQGDYEQYF.

The CDR3 loop reads CASSVVGNTGELFF. The CDR3 DNA reads TGTGCCAGCAGTGTTGTGGGGAACACCGGGGAGCTGTTTTTT. The chain joins TRBV6-4 to TRBJ2-2; D is undetermined. There are 14 residues in the CDR3. Trimming cost V 4 bases and J 1 base, with 7 bases left between them. Looked up from germline, CDR1 is MRHNA and CDR2 is SNTAGT.

This clone is judged medium-sized (0.01 to 0.1%). A much larger clone lies one base from this, so it may be a read error. At the DNA level, this CDR3 is encoded by other sequences in the same sample as well. This chain connects TRBV5-6 to TRBJ2-7; a weak D match, TRBD2 (7 bases). With 7 bases removed from V and 7 bases from J, the gap between germline ends came to 24 bases. CDR3 length: 15 amino acids. Germline V gene data show CDR1 as SGHDT and CDR2 as YYEEEE. CDR3 residues: CASRWGLAGAGEQYF. The CDR3 DNA sequence: TGTGCCAGCCGCTGGGGACTCGCGGGGGCGGGGGAGCAGTACTTC.

The V call is TRBV5-6, the J call TRBJ2-7; possibly TRBD2 for D (5 bases). The V end lost 3 bases, the J end lost 4 bases, and 11 bases lay between the germline ends. The CDR3 covers 13 residues. The germline gives CDR1 SGHDT, CDR2 YYEEEE. CDR3 loop: CASSSFRGYEQYF. Here the CDR3 DNA reads TGTGCCAGCAGCTCCTTTAGAGGGTACGAGCAGTACTTC.

For the CDR3, the DNA is TGTGCCAGCAGTCAAACGCCCTGGGGCGCAGACTCCTACGAGCAGTACTTC. Encoded protein: CASSQTPWGADSYEQYF. The chain recombines TRBV7-9 with TRBJ2-7, with D possibly matching TRBD1 (5 bases). V was clipped by 6 bases and J by 0 bases, with 21 bases between them. This CDR3 region has 17 residues. Per germline, CDR1 SEHNR and CDR2 FQNEAQ (reference sequence).

The chain carries TRBV6-5 and TRBJ2-1; no reliable D call. Germline V lookup: CDR1 MNHEY, CDR2 SVGAGI. The CDR3 has 11 residues. V lost 8 bases and J 1 base, leaving 3 bases between the germline ends. The CDR3 DNA is TGTGCCAGCGGGTCCTACAATGAGCAGTTCTTC. Amino acids: CASGSYNEQFF.

The CDR3 sequence: CASSLIVSTNTEAFF. Written as DNA, the CDR3 is TGTGCCAGCAGCTTAATCGTCAGTACCAACACTGAAGCTTTCTTT. The genes are TRBV7-9 and TRBJ1-1; D remains unclear. The CDR3 covers 15 residues. With 2 bases removed from V and 2 bases from J, the gap between germline ends came to 12 bases. Germline V CDR1 and CDR2: SEHNR, FQNEAQ (reference sequence).

The chain combines TRBV11-3 with TRBJ2-3, with TRBD1 matching 8 bases. V was clipped by 5 bases and J by 3 bases; unmatched bases: 7. The CDR3 is 15 amino acids. From germline, CDR1 is SGHNT and CDR2 YENEEA. The CDR3 here is CASSPRTGLTDTQYF. In DNA, the CDR3 is TGTGCCAGCAGCCCGCGGACAGGGTTAACAGATACGCAGTATTTT.

The chain joins TRBV6-1 to TRBJ1-1; D gene uncertain. V was cut by 4 bases and J by 10 bases, with 16 bases left in between. Germline CDR1 is MNHNS and CDR2 is SASEGT. The CDR3 sequence is 13 residues long. The CDR3 is CASSAAGILAAFF. CDR3 nucleotides: TGTGCCAGCAGTGCTGCCGGCATCCTTGCAGCTTTCTTT.

This chain uses TRBV5-6 with TRBJ1-5, with D perhaps TRBD1 (6 bases). Germline V gives CDR1 SGHDT, CDR2 YYEEEE. The CDR3 loop spans 14 amino acids. With 4 bases removed from V and 6 bases from J, the gap between germline ends came to 14 bases. CDR3 nucleotides: TGTGCCAGCAGCGACGGGGGCGGGAGTCAGCCCCAGCATTTT. Its protein is CASSDGGGSQPQHF.

The chain combines TRBV5-4 with TRBJ2-5; 14 bases map to TRBD2. Per the germline V gene, CDR1 is SGHNT and CDR2 is YYREEE (reference sequence). CDR3 length: 17 residues. The junction had 11 bases not matched to a gene; V was cut back by 5 bases and J by 5 bases. CDR3 protein: CASSLGLAGGLGETQYF. DNA of the CDR3: TGTGCCAGCAGTCTCGGACTAGCGGGAGGATTAGGGGAGACCCAGTACTTC.

The CDR3 sequence is CASSMLPEDYGYTF. CDR3 DNA sequence: TGTGCCAGTAGTATGCTTCCGGAGGACTATGGCTACACCTTC. This chain connects TRBV19 to TRBJ1-2; the D is unclear. V was trimmed by 3 bases and J by 3 bases, leaving 11 bases between them. CDR1 and CDR2 (germline): LNHDA, SQIVND (reference sequence). This CDR3 has 14 residues.

The chain couples TRBV7-9 to TRBJ2-3, with 12 bases that match TRBD2. The V gene end was trimmed by 3 bases and the J gene end by 7 bases; junction bases not matched to a gene: 5. CDR1 SEHNR and CDR2 FQNEAQ come from the germline V gene (reference sequence). This CDR3 is built from 15 residues. CDR3 sequence reads: CASSLTSGSSNTQYF. In DNA, the CDR3 is TGTGCCAGCAGCTTGACTAGCGGGAGCTCTAATACGCAGTATTTT.

This chain uses TRBV29-1 with TRBJ2-7; no clear D gene. The CDR3 has 12 amino acids. In germline, CDR1 is SQVTM, CDR2 ANQGSEA. V was trimmed by 4 bases and J by 6 bases, leaving 13 bases between them. For the CDR3, the DNA is TGCAGCGTTGTGTCCTCGCGAGGCGAGCAGTACTTC. Encoded protein: CSVVSSRGEQYF.

The V and J genes are TRBV7-8 and TRBJ2-3; 9 bases fit TRBD2. Germline values: CDR1 SGHVS, CDR2 FQNEAQ. The V and J ends lost 4 bases and 0 bases, in that order; junction bases with no gene match: 5. There are 16 residues in the CDR3. CDR3 amino acids: CASSSLAGRSTDTQYF. CDR3 bases: TGTGCCAGCAGCTCCCTAGCGGGACGGAGCACAGATACGCAGTATTTT.

This chain connects TRBV7-8 to TRBJ1-5, with no clear D. The V and J ends lost 1 base and 9 bases respectively, with 13 bases between them. From germline, CDR1 is SGHVS and CDR2 FQNEAQ. This CDR3 spans 14 amino acids. CDR3: CASSLGHSLGPQHF. Here the CDR3 DNA reads TGTGCCAGCAGCTTAGGTCACAGTTTGGGGCCCCAGCATTTT.

J is TRBJ2-1 and V is TRBV6-4; D is undetermined. CDR3 length: 13 residues. Trimming took off 7 bases at V and 4 bases at J, with 11 bases between the two ends. Germline assignment: CDR1 MRHNA and CDR2 SNTAGT. Here the CDR3 DNA reads TGTGCCAGCACCCGCACGGAGTACAATGAGCAGTTCTTC. It translates to CASTRTEYNEQFF.

The chain recombines TRBV19 with TRBJ2-1; 12 bases agree with TRBD2. CDR3 length: 19 residues. V trimming: 4 bases; J trimming: 0 bases; junction bases outside the gene matches: 10. The germline V gene encodes CDR1 LNHDA and CDR2 SQIVND (reference sequence). The CDR3 sequence is CASSTPGLAGPSSYNEQFF. CDR3 sequence (DNA): TGTGCCAGTAGTACTCCGGGACTAGCGGGCCCAAGCTCCTACAATGAGCAGTTCTTC.

J is TRBJ2-1 and V is TRBV19; D is unclear. This CDR3 is built from 15 residues. Trimming left V 3 bases short and J 4 bases short, with 13 bases between. Germline V CDR1 and CDR2: LNHDA, SQIVND (reference sequence). CDR3 sequence (DNA): TGTGCCAGTAGTATCAGCGCACAAGGGTACAATGAGCAGTTCTTC. It encodes CASSISAQGYNEQFF. Based on the CDR3 plus reference TRBV19 and TRBJ2-1, the full variable domain is DGGITQSPKYLFRKEGQNVTLSCEQNLNHDAMYWYRQDPGQGLRLIYYSQIVNDFQKGDIAEGYSVSREKKESFPLTVTSAQKNPTAFYLCASSISAQGYNEQFFGPGTRLTVL.

This chain joins TRBV14 and TRBJ1-3; D may be TRBD1 (6 bases). Germline CDR1 SGHDN, CDR2 FVKESK. Trimming removed 5 bases from V and 2 bases from J, with 10 bases in between. The CDR3 is made up of 14 amino acids. CDR3 nucleotides: TGTGCCAGCAGCTCAGGGGACCCTGGAAACACCATATATTTT. Protein product: CASSSGDPGNTIYF.